These 8 T cell receptor beta chains originate from one sample sequenced in a study of cytomegalovirus exposure and HLA in healthy donors. Researchers ran the PCR with 60 Vbeta and 13 Jbeta primers. Sequencing used immunoSEQ multiplex PCR; TCRdb keeps in-frame clones, though not all of them. This repertoire shows fewer than 200,000 clones, about 80% found once; its top ten account for 5% to 8%. Sequenced sample: PBMCs. These receptors all come from a man aged 35 to 55 in good health and CMV-seropositive.

The genes are TRBV28 and TRBJ1-2; a weak D match, TRBD1 (5 bases). V lost 6 bases and J 8 bases, leaving 16 bases between the germline ends. Germline CDR1 and CDR2: MDHEN and SYDVKM. CDR3 size: 13 residues. In DNA form, the CDR3 reads TGTGCCAGCAGCGAACCAGGGTTGGAGGGCTACACCTTC. Protein: CASSEPGLEGYTF.

This chain uses TRBV11-2 with TRBJ2-7; possibly TRBD2 for D (5 bases). V lost 3 bases and J 7 bases, leaving 16 bases between the germline ends. Looked up from germline, CDR1 is SGHAT and CDR2 is FQNNGV. The CDR3 has 14 residues. CDR3 DNA sequence: TGTGCCAGCAGCTTCGCCCGGATTGCGGGTGAGCAGTACTTC. Encoded protein: CASSFARIAGEQYF.

The chain combines TRBV7-2 with TRBJ2-1; a possible D gene is TRBD1 (5 bases). The CDR3 contains 14 residues. Per germline, CDR1 SGHTA and CDR2 FQGNSA. The V end lost 3 bases, the J end lost 8 bases, and 14 bases lay between the germline ends. The CDR3 coding sequence is TGTGCCAGCAGCTTGGGGCCTCTCTCTGATGAGCAGTTCTTC. As protein: CASSLGPLSDEQFF.

The chain carries TRBV14 and TRBJ2-7; D perhaps matches TRBD2 (5 bases). The CDR3 spans 15 residues. V lost 2 bases and J lost 0, with 11 bases in between. Germline V lookup: CDR1 SGHDN, CDR2 FVKESK. The CDR3 is CASSQFRTFSYEQYF. In DNA, the CDR3 is TGTGCCAGCAGCCAATTCCGGACTTTCTCCTACGAGCAGTACTTC.

This clone has just a few counts. The chain recombines TRBV6-1 with TRBJ1-2; TRBD1 matches at 9 bases. There are 15 residues in the CDR3. CDR1 is MNHNS and CDR2 is SASEGT in the germline V gene. Trimming at V came to 3 bases and at J to 7 bases, leaving 9 bases not matched to a gene. CDR3 DNA: TGTGCCAGCAGTGAGGGACAGGGTAGGGCCTTTGGCTACACCTTC. Translated: CASSEGQGRAFGYTF.

V gene TRBV6-5 combines with J gene TRBJ2-1; 9 nucleotides align to TRBD2. In germline, CDR1 is MNHEY, CDR2 SVGAGI. Trimming took 6 bases from V and 5 from J; bases not matched to a gene: 5. The CDR3 has 14 residues. The CDR3 sequence: CASRLRLADNEQFF. The CDR3 DNA follows: TGTGCCAGCAGACTTAGACTAGCGGACAATGAGCAGTTCTTC.

The chain has TRBV2 and TRBJ2-2; 10 bases agree with TRBD2. Germline V gene lookup returns CDR1 SNHLY and CDR2 FYNNEI. The V and J ends lost 8 bases and 5 bases, in that order; junction bases with no gene match: 8. This CDR3 region has 15 residues. CDR3 amino acids: CASGLAGGRTGELFF. The CDR3, as DNA: TGTGCCAGCGGGTTAGCGGGAGGAAGGACCGGGGAGCTGTTTTTT.

The count of this clone is one. J is TRBJ1-1 and V is TRBV7-3; TRBD1 might be the D (5 bases). The germline CDR1 and CDR2 sequences are SGHTA and FQGTGA. The CDR3 runs to 14 residues. Trimming removed 6 bases from V and 4 bases from J, with 15 bases in between. CDR3 DNA: TGTGCCAGCAGACCTAATCCGGGGGTCACTGAAGCTTTCTTT. It translates to CASRPNPGVTEAFF. Using reference TRBV7-3 and TRBJ1-1 for the parts outside the CDR3, the full variable domain is GAGVSQTPSNKVTEKGKYVELRCDPISGHTALYWYRQSLGQGPEFLIYFQGTGAADDSGLPNDRFFAVRPEGSVSTLKIQRTERGDSAVYLCASRPNPGVTEAFFGQGTRLTVV.